What follows are 7 T cell receptor beta chains derived from one specimen sequenced in a study of cytomegalovirus exposure and HLA in healthy donors. PCR used 60 Vbeta primers and 13 Jbeta primers. Data came from immunoSEQ multiplex PCR; TCRdb stores just in-frame clones and leaves some out. This sample's table reports around 100,000 clones. Source material: PBMCs. These receptors were obtained from a man younger than 45 in good health and CMV-seronegative.

The chain links TRBV9 to TRBJ2-5, with D possibly TRBD1 on 6 matching bases. This CDR3 region has 15 residues. Trimming removed 4 bases from V and 5 bases from J, with 18 bases in between. The germline V gene has CDR1 SGDLS and CDR2 YYNGEE. The CDR3 region is CASSLGQTDRETQYF. The CDR3 nucleotides are TGTGCCAGCAGCCTAGGACAGACCGACCGGGAGACCCAGTACTTC.

The genes are TRBV5-6 and TRBJ1-1; D possibly corresponds to TRBD1 (5 bases). The CDR3 spans 12 residues. V was cut by 0 bases and J by 12 bases, with 12 bases left in between. The germline V gene encodes CDR1 SGHDT and CDR2 YYEEEE. The CDR3 region has the DNA TGTGCCAGCAGCTTGGGAGCCAGGGAACCTTTCTTT. This sequence encodes CASSLGAREPFF.

The chain employs TRBV5-6 and TRBJ1-1; maybe TRBD1 (5 bases). Germline values: CDR1 SGHDT, CDR2 YYEEEE. CDR3 length equals 13 residues. V was trimmed by 4 bases and J by 8 bases, leaving 15 bases between them. As DNA, the CDR3 is TGTGCCAGCAGCCCGGACGGACACAACGAAGCTTTCTTT. This translates into CASSPDGHNEAFF.

V gene TRBV7-9 combines with J gene TRBJ2-5, with 8 bases matching TRBD1. This CDR3 spans 13 amino acids. V lost 5 bases to trimming and J lost 5 bases; unmatched junction nucleotides: 4. Germline-derived CDR1 and CDR2 are SEHNR and FQNEAQ (reference sequence). Written as DNA, the CDR3 is TGTGCCAGCAGCATTCAGGGGGCGGAGACCCAGTACTTC. Translation: CASSIQGAETQYF.

The chain joins TRBV7-9 to TRBJ1-1; unclear D gene. The V and J ends lost 5 bases and 3 bases respectively, with 7 bases between them. Per the germline V gene, CDR1 is SEHNR and CDR2 is FQNEAQ (reference sequence). The CDR3 spans 12 residues. CDR3 sequence: CASSRRDTEAFF. For the CDR3, the DNA is TGTGCCAGCAGCCGGAGGGACACTGAAGCTTTCTTT.

The V and J genes are TRBV5-1 and TRBJ2-5; D perhaps matches TRBD2 (5 bases). Germline V gene data show CDR1 as SGHRS and CDR2 as YFSETQ. This CDR3 is built from 13 residues. Trimming shortened V by 4 bases and J by 5 bases, and 12 bases separated the two germline ends. In DNA, the CDR3 is TGCGCCAGCAGCATGACTATTGGTGAGACCCAGTACTTC. Its translation is CASSMTIGETQYF.

This chain joins TRBV4-3 and TRBJ2-2, with a tentative D call TRBD1 (6 bases). Germline CDR1 LGHNA, CDR2 YSLEER. Trimming left V 0 bases short and J 7 bases short, with 9 bases between. The CDR3 is 14 residues long. DNA of the CDR3: TGCGCCAGCAGCCAAGAACAGGGTGGCGGGGAGCTGTTTTTT. It is translated as CASSQEQGGGELFF.